This record covers a single T cell receptor (beta chain). Its specificity is unknown. Peripheral blood came from all dose cohorts at three timepoints. The length of the CDR3 is 13 residues. The V gene lost 3 bases and the J gene lost 8 bases, with 13 bases spanning the gap. Germline loops: CDR1 SEHNR, CDR2 FQNEAQ (reference sequence). Produced via immunoSEQ multiplex PCR; TCRdb's table is partial and in-frame only. The sample lists some 41,000 clones; around 89% were seen once. This sample is drawn from a study of OX40 agonist ivuxolimab in advanced cancers. Overall study: Ivuxolimab was delivered to patients intravenously every 2 weeks at doses spanning 0.01 to 10 mg/kg. Study-wide points: The study did not work out the antigen specificity of the expanded peripheral T cells.

The J gene is TRBJ1-2, the V gene TRBV7-9; D uncertain. The TCR was taken from an adult with an advanced solid tumor such as melanoma, head and neck, liver or kidney cancer. Sequenced material: CD4+ or CD8+ T cells sorted from blood, taken in a trial of the OX40 agonist ivuxolimab. The CDR3 loop reads CASSFEDGGGYTF. The CDR3 DNA reads TGTGCCAGCAGCTTCGAGGACGGAGGAGGCTACACCTTC.